A selection of T cell receptor beta chains follows, all from one sample in a study of shared clonotypes between healthy human individuals. Profiling relied on immunoSEQ multiplex PCR, and the TCRdb table lists in-frame clones only, not all of them. The table includes hundreds of thousands of clones, roughly four fifths detected once. The specimen was PBMCs. Every receptor here comes from a woman between 35 and 50 years old in good health. Some clones in this sample may be carry-over from other donors' samples. The CDR3 runs from the conserved cysteine through the conserved F or W. A D gene is named only where the DNA matches it firmly. Some rows mark clone size as missing; the rest say once, few, many or name a class of expanded clone.

cdr3_nt,cdr3_aa,cdr3_length,d_call,j_call,v_call,clone_size
TGTGCCAGCAATAGACTAGCGGCGAACACCGGGGAGCTGTTTTTT,CASNRLAANTGELFF,15,TRBD2,TRBJ2-2,TRBV2,-
TGTGCCAGCAGCCCTTGGCTAGCCGACGAGCAGTACTTC,CASSPWLADEQYF,13,-,TRBJ2-7,TRBV7-2,-
TGTGCCAGCAGGCTTCAGGGACGTGGCAATCAGCCCCAGCATTTT,CASRLQGRGNQPQHF,15,-,TRBJ1-5,TRBV6-6,-
TGTGCCACCAGCAGAGATGACGGACAGGTTAGCACAGATACGCAGTATTTT,CATSRDDGQVSTDTQYF,17,TRBD1,TRBJ2-3,TRBV15,-
TGTGCCAGCAGCTCGAGGGGGCTTGGGGCCAACGTCCTGACTTTC,CASSSRGLGANVLTF,15,TRBD1,TRBJ2-6,TRBV13,-
TGTGCCAGCAGCGAATCGGGGTTTTCTAGCACAGATACGCAGTATTTT,CASSESGFSSTDTQYF,16,-,TRBJ2-3,TRBV6-4,-
TGTGCCACCCGAGAGCCGAGAGCAGGGGGCCGGGAGACCCAGTACTTC,CATREPRAGGRETQYF,16,TRBD1,TRBJ2-5,TRBV28,once
TGTGCCAGCAGCTCTGATACCTCCCGGGGGGCCGGCGATACGCAGTATTTT,CASSSDTSRGAGDTQYF,17,-,TRBJ2-3,TRBV5-4,-
TGTGCCAGCAGCCAAGTTGGGACTAGCGGGAGGAGTACAGATACGCAGTATTTT,CASSQVGTSGRSTDTQYF,18,TRBD2,TRBJ2-3,TRBV4-2,-
TGTGCCAGCTCCAAACAAGGAACCTATGGCTACACCTTC,CASSKQGTYGYTF,13,-,TRBJ1-2,TRBV2,-
TGTGCTAGCAGCACCCGGACAGGCCCCGAGCAGTACTTC,CASSTRTGPEQYF,13,TRBD1,TRBJ2-7,TRBV7-7,-
TGTGCCAGCAGCCTCGGGCCCCAAGAGACCCAGTACTTC,CASSLGPQETQYF,13,-,TRBJ2-5,TRBV7-6,few
TGTGCCAGCTCACCACAATCAGGAGATCAGCCCCAGCATTTT,CASSPQSGDQPQHF,14,-,TRBJ1-5,TRBV18,-
TGTGCCAGCAGTTACCCCCACAGAGGTTCCTACAATGAGCAGTTCTTC,CASSYPHRGSYNEQFF,16,-,TRBJ2-1,TRBV28,-
TGTGCCAGCAGCCCCCAAAGAAAAGCTAGCGGGTTCTCCTACAATGAGCAGTTCTTC,CASSPQRKASGFSYNEQFF,19,TRBD2,TRBJ2-1,TRBV7-8,-
TGCAGTGCTACGGACAGGGGGAAAGCTTTCTTT,CSATDRGKAFF,11,TRBD1,TRBJ1-1,TRBV20-1,-
TGTGCCACCAGCGTCCTACCGACAGGGACTAATGAAAAACTGTTTTTT,CATSVLPTGTNEKLFF,16,TRBD1,TRBJ1-4,TRBV15,-
TGTGCCAGCAGCTTAGACTGGGGGCATACCGGGGAGCTGTTTTTT,CASSLDWGHTGELFF,15,-,TRBJ2-2,TRBV7-2,once
TGCGCCAGCAGCTTGGGTGGGTTCAATGAGCAGTTCTTC,CASSLGGFNEQFF,13,-,TRBJ2-1,TRBV5-1,-
TGTGCCAGCAGCTTGGGTACCAATCAGCCCCAGCATTTT,CASSLGTNQPQHF,13,-,TRBJ1-5,TRBV5-8,-
TGTGCCTGGGAGGTGGGGGAAACCGGGGAGCTGTTTTTT,CAWEVGETGELFF,13,-,TRBJ2-2,TRBV30,-
TGTGCCAGCAGTGCGGGGGGGACAATGCCCGGGGAGCTGTTTTTT,CASSAGGTMPGELFF,15,TRBD2,TRBJ2-2,TRBV6-1,-
TGTGCCAGCTCAAGTTGGACAGGGAGCTCCTACGAGCAGTACTTC,CASSSWTGSSYEQYF,15,TRBD1,TRBJ2-7,TRBV18,-
TGTGCCTGGAGTGTGGGTGCAGATACGCAGTATTTT,CAWSVGADTQYF,12,-,TRBJ2-3,TRBV30,-
TGTGCCACGGGACAGCTCTCCTACGAGCAGTACTTC,CATGQLSYEQYF,12,TRBD1,TRBJ2-7,TRBV6-6,-
TGTGCCAGCAGCTTATCACAGGGGGATTACTATGGCTACACCTTC,CASSLSQGDYYGYTF,15,TRBD1,TRBJ1-2,TRBV7-2,-
TGCAGCGTTGATAGCGGGAGGACCACAGATACGCAGTATTTT,CSVDSGRTTDTQYF,14,TRBD2,TRBJ2-3,TRBV29-1,-
TGCAGTGCGAGTGACAGCACTGAAGCTTTCTTT,CSASDSTEAFF,11,-,TRBJ1-1,TRBV20-1,-
TGTGCCTGGAGTTCGGGACAGTCCTACGAGCAGTACTTC,CAWSSGQSYEQYF,13,TRBD1,TRBJ2-7,TRBV30,-
TGCGCCAGCAGTGAGGGTCTCCTGGCCGGGGAGCTGTTTTTT,CASSEGLLAGELFF,14,-,TRBJ2-2,TRBV10-1,few
TGCGCCAGCAGCTTGGCCGAGGAGACCCAGTACTTC,CASSLAEETQYF,12,-,TRBJ2-5,TRBV5-1,many
TGTGCCAGCAGTACAACAGGGGGTTACACTGAAGCTTTCTTT,CASSTTGGYTEAFF,14,TRBD1,TRBJ1-1,TRBV6-1,-
TGTGCCAGCAGCTTAGATCGAAGTAGAGGCGAGCAGTACTTC,CASSLDRSRGEQYF,14,-,TRBJ2-7,TRBV11-2,-
TGCAGCGTTGACGGGAGGCTGGGGATAGGTCATACGCAGTATTTT,CSVDGRLGIGHTQYF,15,TRBD2,TRBJ2-3,TRBV29-1,-
TGTGCCAGCAGCTCCAGTCTAGCAGACACCGGGGAGCTGTTTTTT,CASSSSLADTGELFF,15,-,TRBJ2-2,TRBV11-3,-
TGTGCCAGCAGCGCCGGGGGACTAGCGGCTTGGGAGCTGTTTTTT,CASSAGGLAAWELFF,15,TRBD2,TRBJ2-2,TRBV7-8,many
TGTGCCTGGAATAGCGGCCTCTACGAGCAGTACTTC,CAWNSGLYEQYF,12,-,TRBJ2-7,TRBV30,-
TGTGCCAGCAGCCCCATAGCGGGATCGGGCTACGAGCAGTACTTC,CASSPIAGSGYEQYF,15,TRBD2,TRBJ2-7,TRBV7-9,-
TGTGCCAGCAGCCAAGATGCCCGGGACGGAAACTCTGGAAACACCATATATTTT,CASSQDARDGNSGNTIYF,18,-,TRBJ1-3,TRBV4-2,many
TGCGCCAGCAGCTTGCTGGGGGCGCAGCTAACAGATACGCAGTATTTT,CASSLLGAQLTDTQYF,16,-,TRBJ2-3,TRBV5-1,-